This entry concerns a single TCR beta chain. This entry belongs to a study of control samples from healthy donors and cancer patients. Some clones are missing from TCRdb's copy, which holds only in-frame ones; the method was immunoSEQ multiplex PCR. Of about 61,000 clones listed, roughly 90% were seen once; the top ten hold around 5.9%. Trimming pared 5 bases from V and 1 base from J, leaving 9 bases between. The CDR3 spans 15 residues. The germline gives CDR1 SEHNR, CDR2 FQNEAQ (reference sequence). Source material: PBMCs. V gene TRBV7-9 combines with J gene TRBJ2-6; maybe TRBD2 (6 bases). This TCR came from a man in his fifties or sixties with colorectal cancer. The CDR3 reads CASSPGTSGANVLTF. The DNA for the CDR3 is TGTGCCAGCAGCCCCGGGACTTCTGGGGCCAACGTCCTGACTTTC. The variable domain in full, completed from reference TRBV7-9 and TRBJ2-6, reads DTGVSQNPRHKITKRGQNVTFRCDPISEHNRLYWYRQTLGQGPEFLTYFQNEAQLEKSRLLSDRFSAERPKGSFSTLEIQRTEQGDSAMYLCASSPGTSGANVLTFGAGSRLTVL.